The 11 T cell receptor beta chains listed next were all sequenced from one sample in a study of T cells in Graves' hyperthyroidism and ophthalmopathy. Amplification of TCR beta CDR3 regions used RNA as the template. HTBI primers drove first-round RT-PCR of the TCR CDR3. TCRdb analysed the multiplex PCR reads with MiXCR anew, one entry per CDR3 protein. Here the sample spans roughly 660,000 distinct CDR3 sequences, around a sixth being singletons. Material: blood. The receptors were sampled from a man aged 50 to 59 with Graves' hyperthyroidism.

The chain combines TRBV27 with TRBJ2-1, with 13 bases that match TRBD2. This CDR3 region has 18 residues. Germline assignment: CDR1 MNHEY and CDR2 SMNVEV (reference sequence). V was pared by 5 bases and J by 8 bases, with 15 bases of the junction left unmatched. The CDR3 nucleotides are TGTGCCAGCAGTGTAGGACTAGCGGGAGAAGGCCCGAACTATGAGCAGTTCTTC. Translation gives CASSVGLAGEGPNYEQFF.

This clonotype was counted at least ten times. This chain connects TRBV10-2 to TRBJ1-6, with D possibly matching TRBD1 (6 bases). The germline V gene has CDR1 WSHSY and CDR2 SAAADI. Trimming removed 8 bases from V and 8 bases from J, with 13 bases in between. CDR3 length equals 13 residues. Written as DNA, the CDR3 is TGCGCCAGCCGCAGGGGTCCTTATTCACCCCTCCACTTT. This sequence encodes CASRRGPYSPLHF.

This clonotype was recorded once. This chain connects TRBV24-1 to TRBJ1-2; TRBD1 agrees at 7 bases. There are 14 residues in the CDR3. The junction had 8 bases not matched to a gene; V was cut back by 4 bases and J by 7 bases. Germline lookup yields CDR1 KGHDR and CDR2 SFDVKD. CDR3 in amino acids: CATSEGDSWGGYTF. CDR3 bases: TGTGCCACCAGTGAAGGGGACAGTTGGGGTGGCTACACCTTC.

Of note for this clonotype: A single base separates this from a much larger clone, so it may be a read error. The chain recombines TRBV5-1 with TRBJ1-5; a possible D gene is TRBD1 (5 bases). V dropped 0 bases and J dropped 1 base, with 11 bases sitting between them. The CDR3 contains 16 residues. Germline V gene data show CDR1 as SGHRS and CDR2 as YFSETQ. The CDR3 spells CASSLEPGRSNQPQHF. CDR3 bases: TGCGCCAGCAGCTTGGAACCGGGACGGAGCAATCAGCCCCAGCATTTT.

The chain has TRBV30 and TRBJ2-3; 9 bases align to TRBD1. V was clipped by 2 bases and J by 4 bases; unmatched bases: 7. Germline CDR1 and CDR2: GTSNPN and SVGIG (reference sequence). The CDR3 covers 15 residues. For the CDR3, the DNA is TGTGCCTGGAGTCCCGGGACAGGGAGTGCAGATACGCAGTATTTT. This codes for CAWSPGTGSADTQYF.

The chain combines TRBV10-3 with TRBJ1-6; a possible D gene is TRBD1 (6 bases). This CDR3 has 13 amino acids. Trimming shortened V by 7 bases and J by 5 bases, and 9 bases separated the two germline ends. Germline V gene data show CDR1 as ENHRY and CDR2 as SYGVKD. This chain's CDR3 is CAITGAHNSPLHF. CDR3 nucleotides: TGTGCCATCACAGGGGCTCATAATTCACCCCTCCACTTT.

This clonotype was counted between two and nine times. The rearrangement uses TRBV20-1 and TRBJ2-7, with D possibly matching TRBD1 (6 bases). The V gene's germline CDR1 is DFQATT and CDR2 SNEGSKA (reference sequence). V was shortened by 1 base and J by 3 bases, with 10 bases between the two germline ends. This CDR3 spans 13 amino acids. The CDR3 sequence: CSARAGADYEQYF. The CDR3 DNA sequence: TGCAGTGCTAGAGCAGGGGCAGACTACGAGCAGTACTTC.

DNA for the CDR3: TGTGCCAGCAGCGCCACCCGAGCGGGAGCCTCAGAGACCCAGTACTTC. Its protein is CASSATRAGASETQYF. V is TRBV7-2 and J is TRBJ2-5; 8 nucleotides agree with TRBD2. This CDR3 has 16 residues. The germline V gene encodes CDR1 SGHTA and CDR2 FQGNSA. The trim removed 5 bases at V and 4 bases at J, leaving 12 bases unmatched.

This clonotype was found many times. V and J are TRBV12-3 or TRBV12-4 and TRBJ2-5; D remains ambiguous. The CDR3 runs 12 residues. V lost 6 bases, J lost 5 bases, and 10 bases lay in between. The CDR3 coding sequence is TGTGCCAGCAGACTCCGTCGGGAGACCCAGTACTTC. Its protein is CASRLRRETQYF.

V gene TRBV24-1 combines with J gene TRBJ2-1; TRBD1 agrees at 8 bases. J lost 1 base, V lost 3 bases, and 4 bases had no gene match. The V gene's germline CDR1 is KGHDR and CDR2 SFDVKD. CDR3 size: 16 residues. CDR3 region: CATSDVGQDSYNEQFF. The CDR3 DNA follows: TGTGCCACCAGTGATGTGGGACAGGATTCCTACAATGAGCAGTTCTTC.

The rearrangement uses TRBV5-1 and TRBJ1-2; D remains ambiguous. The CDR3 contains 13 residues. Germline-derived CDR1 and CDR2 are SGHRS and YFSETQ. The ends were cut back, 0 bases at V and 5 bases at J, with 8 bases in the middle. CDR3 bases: TGCGCCAGCAGCTTGGATGGGCAGTATGGCTACACCTTC. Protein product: CASSLDGQYGYTF.